The 27 T cell receptor beta chains presented below share a single source sample, sequenced in a study of blood T cell repertoires in COVID-19. Clones were sequenced by immunoSEQ multiplex PCR, and TCRdb holds only the in-frame ones, with some missing. The sample holds 160,000 or so clones, 82% seen once. Sample: peripheral blood. These receptors were collected from a woman between 70 and 85 years old with acute or convalescent COVID-19.

The CDR3 spells CASCRGGPYEQYF. In DNA, the CDR3 is TGTGCCAGTTGCCGGGGGGGGCCCTACGAGCAGTACTTC. The chain employs TRBV12-3 or TRBV12-4 and TRBJ2-7, with 8 bases matching TRBD2. The CDR3 sequence is 13 residues long. The V segment lost 9 bases and the J segment 2 bases; nucleotides outside the gene matches: 6.

In its sample, this clone was seen once. CDR3 amino acids: CAIGKETQYF. The CDR3 nucleotides are TGTGCCATCGGGAAAGAGACCCAGTACTTC. This chain links TRBV6-5 with TRBJ2-5, with TRBD2 as a possible D gene (5 bases). Germline CDR1 and CDR2: MNHEY and SVGAGI. V gave up 10 bases and J gave up 3 bases, with 6 bases separating them. The CDR3 is made up of 10 amino acids.

The chain recombines TRBV3-1 (or the pseudogene TRBV3-2) with TRBJ2-2, with D maybe TRBD2 (7 bases). V lost 0 bases and J lost 4, with 18 bases in between. From germline, CDR1 is LGHDT and CDR2 YNNKEL (reference sequence). The CDR3 length is 18 residues. CDR3 region: CASSQDFRGAVGTGELFF. The CDR3, as DNA: TGTGCCAGCAGCCAAGATTTCCGGGGGGCGGTCGGCACCGGGGAGCTGTTTTTT.

The J gene is TRBJ1-6, the V gene TRBV5-1; 10 nucleotides agree with TRBD1. Trimming cost V 4 bases and J 7 bases; bases outside gene matches: 2. Germline CDR1 and CDR2: SGHRS and YFSETQ. The CDR3 has 14 residues. CDR3: CASSLTGGNSPLHF. In DNA form, the CDR3 reads TGCGCCAGCAGCCTGACAGGGGGCAATTCACCCCTCCACTTT. The full variable domain, rest sourced from reference TRBV5-1 and TRBJ1-6, is KAGVTQTPRYLIKTRGQQVTLSCSPISGHRSVSWYQQTPGQGLQFLFEYFSETQRNKGNFPGRFSGRQFSNSRSEMNVSTLELGDSALYLCASSLTGGNSPLHFGNGTRLTVT.

The chain links TRBV4-3 to TRBJ2-1, with 8 positions matching TRBD2. The CDR3 is 15 amino acids. V lost 0 bases to trimming and J lost 4 bases; unmatched junction nucleotides: 2. The germline V gene encodes CDR1 LGHNA and CDR2 YSLEER. The CDR3 bases are TGCGCCAGCAGCCAAGAGAAGCGGGAGTACAATGAGCAGTTCTTC. This sequence encodes CASSQEKREYNEQFF.

The chain couples TRBV4-1 to TRBJ1-1; D gene uncertain. The CDR3 is 13 amino acids. Trimming stripped 0 bases from V and 4 bases from J, with 6 bases between. The germline CDR1 and CDR2 sequences are MGHRA and YSYEKL. The CDR3 coding sequence is TGCGCCAGCAGCCAAGATCGCGGCACTGAAGCTTTCTTT. It is translated as CASSQDRGTEAFF.

The gene calls are TRBV30 and TRBJ1-6, with 9 positions matching TRBD1. Germline assignment: CDR1 GTSNPN and CDR2 SVGIG (reference sequence). The CDR3 is made up of 15 amino acids. Trimming at V came to 2 bases and at J to 9 bases, leaving 8 bases not matched to a gene. This chain's CDR3 is CAWSLGGTGSSPLHF. CDR3 DNA sequence: TGTGCCTGGAGTCTCGGAGGGACAGGGAGTTCACCCCTCCACTTT.

V is TRBV25-1 and J is TRBJ1-2; 8 positions agree with TRBD1. The V segment lost 3 bases and the J segment 4 bases; nucleotides outside the gene matches: 7. Germline CDR1 reads MGHDK; CDR2 reads SYGVNS. The CDR3 spans 15 residues. The CDR3 spells CASSDLGQGGYGYTF. CDR3 coding DNA: TGTGCCAGCAGTGATCTCGGACAGGGCGGCTATGGCTACACCTTC.

The rearrangement uses TRBV6-5 and TRBJ1-1; D is unresolved. CDR1 is MNHEY, CDR2 SVGAGI, per germline. Trimming took 0 bases from V and 1 from J, leaving 6 bases between them. The CDR3 has 14 amino acids. The CDR3 DNA sequence: TGTGCCAGCAGTTACTCGCCGAGGAACACTGAAGCTTTCTTT. It specifies CASSYSPRNTEAFF.

The chain is built from TRBV27 and TRBJ1-1, with D perhaps TRBD1 (5 bases). Germline CDR1 reads MNHEY; CDR2 reads SMNVEV (reference sequence). The CDR3 contains 17 residues. V was clipped by 2 bases and J by 0 bases, with 16 bases between them. The CDR3 bases are TGTGCCAGCAGTTTAGGCTTCCCTGGGGGGGTGAACACTGAAGCTTTCTTT. Amino acids: CASSLGFPGGVNTEAFF.

This clone was seen only once. The chain couples TRBV6-5 to TRBJ2-7; 9 nucleotides line up with TRBD2. This CDR3 region has 15 residues. Germline V gene lookup returns CDR1 MNHEY and CDR2 SVGAGI. J gave up 3 bases and V 6 bases, and 9 bases lay outside the gene matches. This chain's CDR3 is CASSLRREGRYEQYF. CDR3 sequence (DNA): TGTGCCAGCAGCCTACGGCGGGAGGGCCGCTACGAGCAGTACTTC.

The chain combines TRBV18 with TRBJ2-2, with D perhaps matching TRBD2 (5 bases). Trimming stripped 3 bases from V and 6 bases from J, with 14 bases between. The germline CDR1 and CDR2 sequences are KGHSH and LQKENI. The CDR3 is 15 amino acids. CDR3 protein: CASSPRAPASGELFF. Here the CDR3 DNA reads TGTGCCAGCTCACCGCGGGCGCCGGCCTCCGGGGAGCTGTTTTTT.

CDR3 sequence reads: CASSPPRGEQYF. The CDR3 nucleotides are TGTGCCAGCAGCCCCCCTCGCGGGGAGCAGTACTTC. V and J are TRBV7-8 and TRBJ2-7; TRBD2 might be the D (5 bases). V was shortened by 5 bases and J by 7 bases, with 12 bases between the two germline ends. CDR3 size: 12 residues. Germline loops: CDR1 SGHVS, CDR2 FQNEAQ.

This sequence joins TRBV4-1 and TRBJ2-1, with 8 bases identical to TRBD2. The CDR3 runs 17 residues. Losses at the gene ends were 0 bases for V and 8 bases for J; bases not matched to a gene: 12. Germline CDR1 MGHRA, CDR2 YSYEKL. The CDR3 bases are TGCGCCAGCAGCCAAGATTCCTACGGCGGGAGGTTCGATGAGCAGTTCTTC. Protein product: CASSQDSYGGRFDEQFF.

This clone was seen a single time. The chain links TRBV19 to TRBJ2-1; 8 bases align to TRBD2. Germline V gene lookup returns CDR1 LNHDA and CDR2 SQIVND (reference sequence). V lost 4 bases, J lost 4 bases, and 3 bases stayed unmatched. The length of the CDR3 is 14 residues. The CDR3 sequence: CASSTGGDYNEQFF. The CDR3 bases are TGTGCCAGTAGTACGGGGGGGGATTACAATGAGCAGTTCTTC.

The rearrangement uses TRBV19 and TRBJ2-7; 9 nucleotides match TRBD1. The CDR3 has 16 residues. Germline V gives CDR1 LNHDA, CDR2 SQIVND (reference sequence). Unmatched junction bases numbered 15, after V lost 5 bases and J lost 7 bases. This chain's CDR3 is CASSLIPGQGHSEQYF. The CDR3 region has the DNA TGTGCCAGTAGTCTCATACCGGGACAGGGCCACAGTGAGCAGTACTTC.

This rearrangement joins TRBV6-6 to TRBJ2-1; the match to TRBD2 covers 10 bases. Germline CDR1 and CDR2: MNHNY and SVGAGI (reference sequence). This CDR3 spans 16 amino acids. Trimming removed 2 bases from V and 2 bases from J; junction bases left unmatched: 3. Here the CDR3 DNA reads TGTGCCAGCAGTTACCCAACTAGCGGGGCCTACAATGAGCAGTTCTTC. Its protein product is CASSYPTSGAYNEQFF.

The chain carries TRBV18 and TRBJ2-3; 12 bases are shared with TRBD2. J gave up 0 bases and V 8 bases, and 3 bases lay outside the gene matches. The CDR3 contains 15 residues. Germline CDR1 and CDR2: KGHSH and LQKENI. The CDR3 DNA is TGTGCCAGCACCGGGACTAGCGGGAGCACAGATACGCAGTATTTT. It codes for CASTGTSGSTDTQYF.

The chain combines TRBV19 with TRBJ1-6; D is uncertain. The CDR3 is made up of 14 amino acids. Germline V CDR1 and CDR2: LNHDA, SQIVND (reference sequence). Trimming stripped 7 bases from V and 10 bases from J, with 17 bases between. CDR3 region: CASKRGEERSPLHF. In DNA, the CDR3 is TGTGCCAGTAAAAGAGGAGAAGAGCGATCACCCCTCCACTTT. The full variable domain, with the rest looked up from reference TRBV19 and TRBJ1-6, is DGGITQSPKYLFRKEGQNVTLSCEQNLNHDAMYWYRQDPGQGLRLIYYSQIVNDFQKGDIAEGYSVSREKKESFPLTVTSAQKNPTAFYLCASKRGEERSPLHFGNGTRLTVT.

This chain links TRBV5-1 with TRBJ2-5; the D is unclear. The germline CDR1 and CDR2 sequences are SGHRS and YFSETQ. The CDR3 extends over 13 amino acids. V shed 1 base and J shed 1 base, with 5 bases lying between them. CDR3 sequence reads: CASSLSGQETQYF. The CDR3 DNA follows: TGCGCCAGCAGCTTGTCCGGCCAAGAGACCCAGTACTTC. The entire variable domain, with the rest obtained from reference TRBV5-1 and TRBJ2-5, is as follows: KAGVTQTPRYLIKTRGQQVTLSCSPISGHRSVSWYQQTPGQGLQFLFEYFSETQRNKGNFPGRFSGRQFSNSRSEMNVSTLELGDSALYLCASSLSGQETQYFGPGTRLLVL.

The V and J genes are TRBV4-1 and TRBJ2-7; 7 bases are a match to TRBD2. Germline CDR1 reads MGHRA; CDR2 reads YSYEKL. V was pared by 1 base and J by 3 bases, with 6 bases of the junction left unmatched. This CDR3 contains 15 residues. DNA for the CDR3: TGCGCCAGCAGCCAAGGGCTAGCGGATTTCTACGAGCAGTACTTC. It translates to CASSQGLADFYEQYF.

The chain recombines TRBV18 with TRBJ2-7; D is undetermined. V was clipped by 6 bases and J by 0 bases, with 9 bases between them. The germline V gene encodes CDR1 KGHSH and CDR2 LQKENI. This CDR3 comprises 13 residues. Written as DNA, the CDR3 is TGTGCCAGCTCCCCCGAGAACTCCTACGAGCAGTACTTC. Amino acids: CASSPENSYEQYF.

The chain couples TRBV3-1 (or the pseudogene TRBV3-2) to TRBJ1-5; tentative D call: TRBD1 (6 bases). The CDR3 contains 17 residues. Per the germline V gene, CDR1 is LGHDT and CDR2 is YNNKEL (reference sequence). Trimming shortened V by 3 bases and J by 0 bases, and 15 bases separated the two germline ends. CDR3: CASSQSGGRGSNQPQHF. The CDR3 DNA reads TGTGCCAGCAGCCAGTCAGGAGGCAGGGGTAGCAATCAGCCCCAGCATTTT.

The chain has TRBV10-1 and TRBJ2-7, with a tentative D call TRBD1 (6 bases). Germline V gene lookup returns CDR1 WNHNN and CDR2 SYGVQD (reference sequence). Trimming pared 3 bases from V and 2 bases from J, leaving 8 bases between. The CDR3 contains 13 residues. CDR3 bases: TGCGCCAGCAGTGAAGGACAGCCCTACGAGCAGTACTTC. It codes for CASSEGQPYEQYF.

This chain connects TRBV4-3 to TRBJ2-1; no reliable D call. Between the trimmed V and J ends, which lost 0 bases and 10 bases, there was a span of 10 bases. The CDR3 has 13 residues. Germline assignment: CDR1 LGHNA and CDR2 YSLEER. CDR3 DNA: TGCGCCAGCAGCCAAGATCGCCTCAGGGAGCAGTTCTTC. Translation: CASSQDRLREQFF.

This chain connects TRBV3-1 (or the pseudogene TRBV3-2) to TRBJ2-1; D call uncertain. The germline V and J ends were trimmed by 4 bases and 0 bases, with 10 bases remaining between them. From germline, CDR1 is LGHDT and CDR2 YNNKEL (reference sequence). The CDR3 runs to 15 residues. The CDR3 loop is CASSRASPSYNEQFF. The CDR3 region has the DNA TGTGCCAGCAGCCGGGCGTCCCCCTCCTACAATGAGCAGTTCTTC.

This clone was seen only a few times. The chain employs TRBV12-3 or TRBV12-4 and TRBJ1-1, with 7 positions matching TRBD1. V gave up 2 bases and J gave up 5 bases; unmatched junction bases: 2. This CDR3 region has 13 residues. DNA for the CDR3: TGTGCCAGCAGTTTATTACAGGGGACTGAAGCTTTCTTT. Protein sequence: CASSLLQGTEAFF.